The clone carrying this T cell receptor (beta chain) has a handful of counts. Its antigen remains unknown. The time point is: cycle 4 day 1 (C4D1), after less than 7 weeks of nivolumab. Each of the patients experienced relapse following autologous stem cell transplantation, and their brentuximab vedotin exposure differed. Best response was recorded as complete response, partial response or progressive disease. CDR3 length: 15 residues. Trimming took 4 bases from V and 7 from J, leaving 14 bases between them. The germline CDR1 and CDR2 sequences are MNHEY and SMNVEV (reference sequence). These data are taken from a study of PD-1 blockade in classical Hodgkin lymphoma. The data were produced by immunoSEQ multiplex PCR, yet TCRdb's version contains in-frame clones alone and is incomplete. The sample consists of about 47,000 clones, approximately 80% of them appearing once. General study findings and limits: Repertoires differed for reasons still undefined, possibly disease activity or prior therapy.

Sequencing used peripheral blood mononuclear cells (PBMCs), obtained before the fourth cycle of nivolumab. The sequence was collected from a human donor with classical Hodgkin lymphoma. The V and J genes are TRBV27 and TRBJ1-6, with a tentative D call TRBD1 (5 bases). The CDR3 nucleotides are TGTGCCAGCAGTTCCCTCTCCGGGGCAAATTCACCCCTCCACTTT. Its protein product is CASSSLSGANSPLHF.